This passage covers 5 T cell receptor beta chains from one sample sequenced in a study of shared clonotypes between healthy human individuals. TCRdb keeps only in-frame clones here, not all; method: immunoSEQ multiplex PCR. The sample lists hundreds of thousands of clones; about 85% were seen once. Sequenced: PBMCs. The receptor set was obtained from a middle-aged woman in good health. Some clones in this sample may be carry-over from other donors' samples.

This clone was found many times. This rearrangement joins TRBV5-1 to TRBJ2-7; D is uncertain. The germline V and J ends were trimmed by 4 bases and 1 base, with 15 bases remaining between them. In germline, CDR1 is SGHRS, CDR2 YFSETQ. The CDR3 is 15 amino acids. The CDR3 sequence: CASSESGGRSYEQYF. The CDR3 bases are TGCGCCAGCAGCGAATCGGGTGGACGTTCCTACGAGCAGTACTTC.

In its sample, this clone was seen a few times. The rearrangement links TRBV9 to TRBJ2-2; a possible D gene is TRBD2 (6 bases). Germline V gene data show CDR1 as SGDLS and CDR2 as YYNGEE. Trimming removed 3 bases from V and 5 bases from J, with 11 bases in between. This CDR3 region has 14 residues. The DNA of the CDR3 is TGTGCCAGCAGCGCGGACGGACTAACCGGGGAGCTGTTTTTT. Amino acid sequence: CASSADGLTGELFF. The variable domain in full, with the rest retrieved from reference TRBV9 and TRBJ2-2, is DSGVTQTPKHLITATGQRVTLRCSPRSGDLSVYWYQQSLDQGLQFLIQYYNGEERAKGNILERFSAQQFPDLHSELNLSSLELGDSALYFCASSADGLTGELFFGEGSRLTVL.

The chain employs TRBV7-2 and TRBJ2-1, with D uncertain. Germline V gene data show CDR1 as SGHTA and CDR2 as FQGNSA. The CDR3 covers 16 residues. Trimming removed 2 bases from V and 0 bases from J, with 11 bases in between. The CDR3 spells CASSLISPSSYNEQFF. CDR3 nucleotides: TGTGCCAGCAGCTTAATTAGCCCCTCCTCCTACAATGAGCAGTTCTTC.

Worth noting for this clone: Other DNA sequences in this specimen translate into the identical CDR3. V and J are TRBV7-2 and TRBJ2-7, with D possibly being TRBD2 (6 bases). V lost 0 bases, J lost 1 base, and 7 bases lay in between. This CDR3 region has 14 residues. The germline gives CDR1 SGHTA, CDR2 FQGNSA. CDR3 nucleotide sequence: TGTGCCAGCAGCTTAGCGGGGGGTTCCTACGAGCAGTACTTC. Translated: CASSLAGGSYEQYF. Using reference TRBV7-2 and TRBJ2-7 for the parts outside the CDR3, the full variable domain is GAGVSQSPSNKVTEKGKDVELRCDPISGHTALYWYRQSLGQGLEFLIYFQGNSAPDKSGLPSDRFSAERTGGSVSTLTIQRTQQEDSAVYLCASSLAGGSYEQYFGPGTRLTVT.

The DNA of the CDR3 is TGTGCCAGCAGGAGGGCGGGGGAAGGAACTACAGGAAGCTACGAGCAGTACTTC. As protein: CASRRAGEGTTGSYEQYF. The genes are TRBV7-9 and TRBJ2-7, with TRBD2 matching 7 bases. From germline, CDR1 is SEHNR and CDR2 FQNEAQ (reference sequence). The V and J ends lost 6 bases and 3 bases, in that order; junction bases with no gene match: 20. This CDR3 has 18 amino acids.